Shown below are 6 T cell receptor beta chains from a single sample sequenced in a study of OX40 agonist ivuxolimab in advanced cancers. TCRdb keeps only in-frame clones here, not all; method: immunoSEQ multiplex PCR. Among 53,000 or so clones listed, roughly 84% were seen once. Source: CD4+ or CD8+ T cells sorted from blood, taken in a trial of the OX40 agonist ivuxolimab. All receptors come from an adult with an advanced solid tumor such as melanoma, head and neck, liver or kidney cancer.

The chain uses TRBV28 and TRBJ1-2; D uncertain. Germline V gene lookup returns CDR1 MDHEN and CDR2 SYDVKM. The CDR3 loop spans 14 amino acids. V dropped 1 base and J dropped 2 bases, with 8 bases sitting between them. CDR3 loop: CASSLSPENYGYTF. The CDR3 coding sequence is TGTGCCAGCAGTTTATCCCCAGAGAACTATGGCTACACCTTC.

V usage is TRBV18 and J usage is TRBJ2-7, with D perhaps TRBD1 or TRBD2 (6 bases each). The V gene's germline CDR1 is KGHSH and CDR2 LQKENI. Deletions cut 0 bases from V and 7 bases from J, with 16 bases between. The CDR3 length is 15 residues. CDR3 nucleotides: TGTGCCAGCTCACCACCAGGGACGGGGGCGCTTGAGCAGTACTTC. Its translation: CASSPPGTGALEQYF.

The chain couples TRBV14 to TRBJ1-4; D is unclear. The CDR3 is 14 residues long. Per the germline V gene, CDR1 is SGHDN and CDR2 is FVKESK. Deletions cut 4 bases from V and 2 bases from J, with 8 bases between. The CDR3 coding sequence is TGTGCCAGCAGCCCGACCAGGACTAATGAAAAACTGTTTTTT. It yields the protein CASSPTRTNEKLFF.

The J gene is TRBJ1-3, the V gene TRBV2; D not certain. The germline V gene encodes CDR1 SNHLY and CDR2 FYNNEI. This CDR3 contains 14 residues. The V and J ends lost 6 bases and 0 bases respectively, with 9 bases between them. The CDR3 DNA reads as TGTGCCAGCAGGGACCGGACCTCTGGAAACACCATATATTTT. It encodes CASRDRTSGNTIYF.

V gene TRBV11-2 combines with J gene TRBJ2-2; 9 bases map to TRBD1. This CDR3 has 15 amino acids. CDR1 is SGHAT, CDR2 FQNNGV, per germline. Trimming took 6 bases from V and 4 from J; bases not matched to a gene: 6. The DNA for the CDR3 is TGTGCCAGCAGGGGTGGGACAGGGATCACCGGGGAGCTGTTTTTT. Amino acid sequence: CASRGGTGITGELFF.

The chain carries TRBV12-5 and TRBJ1-1; 10 nucleotides agree with TRBD1. The V gene's germline CDR1 is LGHNT and CDR2 FRNRAP. V lost 6 bases and J lost 1; bases outside the gene matches: 2. The CDR3 loop spans 14 amino acids. As DNA, the CDR3 is TGTGCTAGTGGCCGGACAGGGGGGAACACTGAAGCTTTCTTT. Amino acid sequence: CASGRTGGNTEAFF.